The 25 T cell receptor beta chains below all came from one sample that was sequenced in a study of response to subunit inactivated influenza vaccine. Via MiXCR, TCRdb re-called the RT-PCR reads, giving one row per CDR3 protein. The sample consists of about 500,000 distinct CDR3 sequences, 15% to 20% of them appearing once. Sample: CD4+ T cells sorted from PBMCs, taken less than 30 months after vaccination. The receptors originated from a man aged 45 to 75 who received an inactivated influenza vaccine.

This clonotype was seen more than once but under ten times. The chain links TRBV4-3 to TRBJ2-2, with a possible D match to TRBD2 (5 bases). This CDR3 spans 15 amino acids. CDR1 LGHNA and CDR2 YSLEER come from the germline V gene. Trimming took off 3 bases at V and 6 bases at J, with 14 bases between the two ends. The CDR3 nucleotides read TGCGCCAGCAGCCAGGGAGCGTTGGGTCCCGGGGAGCTGTTTTTT. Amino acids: CASSQGALGPGELFF.

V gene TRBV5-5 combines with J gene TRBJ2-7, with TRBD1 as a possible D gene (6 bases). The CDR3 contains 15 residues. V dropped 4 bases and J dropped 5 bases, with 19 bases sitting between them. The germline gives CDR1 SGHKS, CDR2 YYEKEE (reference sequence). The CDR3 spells CASSGKAGVVNEQYF. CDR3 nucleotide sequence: TGTGCCAGCAGCGGGAAGGCAGGGGTGGTGAACGAGCAGTACTTC.

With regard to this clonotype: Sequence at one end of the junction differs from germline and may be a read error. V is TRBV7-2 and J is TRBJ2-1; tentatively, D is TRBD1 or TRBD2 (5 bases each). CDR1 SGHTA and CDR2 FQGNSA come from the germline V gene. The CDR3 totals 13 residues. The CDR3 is CASTRPGHGTRSF. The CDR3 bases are TGTGCCAGCACCCGTCCGGGGCACGGAACTAGGTCCTTC.

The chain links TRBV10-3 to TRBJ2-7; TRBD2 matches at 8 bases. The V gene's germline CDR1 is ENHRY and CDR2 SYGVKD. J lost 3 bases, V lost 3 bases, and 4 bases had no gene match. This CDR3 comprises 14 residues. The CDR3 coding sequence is TGTGCCATCAGTGACGGGCGGGGGGTCTACGAGCAGTACTTC. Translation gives CAISDGRGVYEQYF.

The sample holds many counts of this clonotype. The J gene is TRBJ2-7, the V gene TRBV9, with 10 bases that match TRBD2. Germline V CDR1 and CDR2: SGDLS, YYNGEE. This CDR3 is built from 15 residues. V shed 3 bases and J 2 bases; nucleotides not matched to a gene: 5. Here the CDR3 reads CASSEAGTSAYEQYF. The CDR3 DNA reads TGTGCCAGCAGCGAGGCCGGGACTAGCGCCTACGAGCAGTACTTC.

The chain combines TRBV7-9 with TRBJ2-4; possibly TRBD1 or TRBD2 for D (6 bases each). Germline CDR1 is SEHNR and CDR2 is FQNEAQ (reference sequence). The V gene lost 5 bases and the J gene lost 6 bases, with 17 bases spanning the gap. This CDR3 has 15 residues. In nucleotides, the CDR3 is TGTGCCAGCAGCCTCGGGGGCAGGGGAAGAAACATTCAGTACTTC. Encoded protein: CASSLGGRGRNIQYF.

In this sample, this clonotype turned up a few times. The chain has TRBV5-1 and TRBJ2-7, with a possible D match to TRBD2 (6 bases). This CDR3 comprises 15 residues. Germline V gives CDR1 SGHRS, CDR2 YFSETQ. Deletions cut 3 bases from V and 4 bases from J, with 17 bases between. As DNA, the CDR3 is TGCGCCAGCAGCTATGATCCCGGGAGCAGTTACGAGCAGTACTTC. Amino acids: CASSYDPGSSYEQYF. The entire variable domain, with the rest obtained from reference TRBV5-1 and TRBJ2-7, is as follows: KAGVTQTPRYLIKTRGQQVTLSCSPISGHRSVSWYQQTPGQGLQFLFEYFSETQRNKGNFPGRFSGRQFSNSRSEMNVSTLELGDSALYLCASSYDPGSSYEQYFGPGTRLTVT.

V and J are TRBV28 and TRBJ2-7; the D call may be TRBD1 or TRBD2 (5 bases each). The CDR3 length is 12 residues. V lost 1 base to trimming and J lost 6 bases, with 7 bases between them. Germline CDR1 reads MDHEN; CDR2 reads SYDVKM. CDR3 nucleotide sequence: TGTGCCAGCAGTTTATTGAGGGGCGAGCAGTACTTC. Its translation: CASSLLRGEQYF. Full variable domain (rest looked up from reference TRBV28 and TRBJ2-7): DVKVTQSSRYLVKRTGEKVFLECVQDMDHENMFWYRQDPGLGLRLIYFSYDVKMKEKGDIPEGYSVSREKKERFSLILESASTNQTSMYLCASSLLRGEQYFGPGTRLTVT.

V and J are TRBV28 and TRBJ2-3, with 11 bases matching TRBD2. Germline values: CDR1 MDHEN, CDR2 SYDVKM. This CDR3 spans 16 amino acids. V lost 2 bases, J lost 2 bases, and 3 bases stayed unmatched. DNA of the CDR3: TGTGCCAGCAGTTTACTAGCGGGGGGATACACAGATACGCAGTATTTT. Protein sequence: CASSLLAGGYTDTQYF.

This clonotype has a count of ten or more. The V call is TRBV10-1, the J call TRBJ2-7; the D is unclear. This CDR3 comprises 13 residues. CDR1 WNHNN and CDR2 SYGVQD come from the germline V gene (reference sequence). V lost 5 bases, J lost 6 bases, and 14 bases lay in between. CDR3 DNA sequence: TGCGCCAGCAGTCCGAGCGACATCTCCGAGCAGTACTTC. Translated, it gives CASSPSDISEQYF.

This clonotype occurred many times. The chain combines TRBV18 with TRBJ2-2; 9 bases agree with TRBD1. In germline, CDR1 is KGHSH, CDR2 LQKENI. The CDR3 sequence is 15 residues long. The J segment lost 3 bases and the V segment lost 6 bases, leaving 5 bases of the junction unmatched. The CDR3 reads CASSRRTGDTGELFF. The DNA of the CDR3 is TGTGCCAGCTCGCGTCGGACAGGGGACACCGGGGAGCTGTTTTTT.

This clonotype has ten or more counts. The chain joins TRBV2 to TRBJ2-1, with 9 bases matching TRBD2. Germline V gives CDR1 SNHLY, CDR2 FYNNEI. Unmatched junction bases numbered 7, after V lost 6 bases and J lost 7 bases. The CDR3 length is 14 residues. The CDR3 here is CASRQSGGFNEQFF. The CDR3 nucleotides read TGTGCCAGCAGGCAAAGCGGGGGGTTTAATGAGCAGTTCTTC.

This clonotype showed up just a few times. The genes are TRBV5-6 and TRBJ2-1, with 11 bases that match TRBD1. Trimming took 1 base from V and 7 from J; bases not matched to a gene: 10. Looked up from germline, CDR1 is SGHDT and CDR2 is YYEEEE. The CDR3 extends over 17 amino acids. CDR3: CASSLPIGQGASNEQFF. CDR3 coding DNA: TGTGCCAGCAGCTTGCCTATAGGACAGGGGGCTTCTAATGAGCAGTTCTTC.

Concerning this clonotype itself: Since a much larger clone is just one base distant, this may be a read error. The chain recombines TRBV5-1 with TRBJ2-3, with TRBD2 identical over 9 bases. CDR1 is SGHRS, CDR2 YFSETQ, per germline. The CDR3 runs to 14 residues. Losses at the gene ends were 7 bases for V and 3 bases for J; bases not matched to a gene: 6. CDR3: CASCRTSGTDTQYF. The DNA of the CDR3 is TGCGCCAGCTGCCGTACTAGCGGGACAGATACGCAGTATTTT.

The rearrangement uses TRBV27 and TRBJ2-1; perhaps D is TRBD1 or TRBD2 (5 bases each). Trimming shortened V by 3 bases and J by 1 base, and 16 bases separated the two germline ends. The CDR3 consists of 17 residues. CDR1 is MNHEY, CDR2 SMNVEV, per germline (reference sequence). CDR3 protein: CASSLGTPLRSYNEQFF. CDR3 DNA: TGTGCCAGCAGTTTGGGGACGCCTCTACGTTCCTACAATGAGCAGTTCTTC.

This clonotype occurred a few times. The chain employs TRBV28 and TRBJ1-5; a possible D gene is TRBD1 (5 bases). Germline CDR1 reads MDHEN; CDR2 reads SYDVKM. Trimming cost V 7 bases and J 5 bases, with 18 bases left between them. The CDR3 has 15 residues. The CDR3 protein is CASKDDSGFYQPQHF. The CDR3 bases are TGTGCCAGCAAAGACGACAGCGGATTCTATCAGCCCCAGCATTTT.

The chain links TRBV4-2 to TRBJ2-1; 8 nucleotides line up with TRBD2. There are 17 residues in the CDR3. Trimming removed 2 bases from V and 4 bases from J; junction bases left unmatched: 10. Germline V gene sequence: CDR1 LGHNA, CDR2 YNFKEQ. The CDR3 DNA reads TGTGCCAGCAGCCAATCAGTAACTAGCGGTACGTACAATGAGCAGTTCTTC. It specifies CASSQSVTSGTYNEQFF.

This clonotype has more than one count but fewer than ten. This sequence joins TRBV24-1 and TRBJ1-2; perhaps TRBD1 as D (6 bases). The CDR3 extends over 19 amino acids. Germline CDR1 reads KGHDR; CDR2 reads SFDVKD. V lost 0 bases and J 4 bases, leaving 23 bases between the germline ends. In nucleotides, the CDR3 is TGTGCCACCAGTGATTTGTGGTTTGTGGGGGCTTTGGGGTTCTATGGCTACACCTTC. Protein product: CATSDLWFVGALGFYGYTF.

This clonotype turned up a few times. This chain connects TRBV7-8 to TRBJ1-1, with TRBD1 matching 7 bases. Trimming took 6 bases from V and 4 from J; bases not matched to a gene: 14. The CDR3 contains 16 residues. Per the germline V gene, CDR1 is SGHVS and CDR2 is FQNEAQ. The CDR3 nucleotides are TGTGCCAGCAGGACAAAGGCACAGGGGTATGGCACTGAAGCTTTCTTT. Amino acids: CASRTKAQGYGTEAFF. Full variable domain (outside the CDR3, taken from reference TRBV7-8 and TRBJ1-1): GAGVSQSPRYKVAKRGQDVALRCDPISGHVSLFWYQQALGQGPEFLTYFQNEAQLDKSGLPSDRFFAERPEGSVSTLKIQRTQQEDSAVYLCASRTKAQGYGTEAFFGQGTRLTVV.

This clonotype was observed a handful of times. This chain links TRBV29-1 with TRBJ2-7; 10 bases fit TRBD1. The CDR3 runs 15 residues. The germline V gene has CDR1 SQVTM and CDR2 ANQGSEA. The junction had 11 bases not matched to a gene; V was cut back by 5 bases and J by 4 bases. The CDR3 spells CSVRGTGTGVYEQYF. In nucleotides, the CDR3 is TGCAGCGTTCGAGGGACCGGGACAGGGGTTTACGAGCAGTACTTC.

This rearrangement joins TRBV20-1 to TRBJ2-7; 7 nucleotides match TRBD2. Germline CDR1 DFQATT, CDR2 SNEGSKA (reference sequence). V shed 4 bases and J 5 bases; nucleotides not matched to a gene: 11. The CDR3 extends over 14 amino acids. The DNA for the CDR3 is TGCAGTGCTATCTTTCCAGCGGGAAGGCACGAGCAGTACTTC. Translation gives CSAIFPAGRHEQYF.

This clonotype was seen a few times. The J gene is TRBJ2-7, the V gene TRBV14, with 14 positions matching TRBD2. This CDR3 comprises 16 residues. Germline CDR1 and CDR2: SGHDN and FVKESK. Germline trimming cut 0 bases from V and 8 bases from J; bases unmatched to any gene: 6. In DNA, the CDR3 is TGTGCCAGCAGCCAAGAACTTGGGACTAGCGGGGGACAGCAGTACTTC. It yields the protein CASSQELGTSGGQQYF. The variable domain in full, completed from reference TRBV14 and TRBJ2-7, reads EAGVTQFPSHSVIEKGQTVTLRCDPISGHDNLYWYRRVMGKEIKFLLHFVKESKQDESGMPNNRFLAERTGGTYSTLKVQPAELEDSGVYFCASSQELGTSGGQQYFGPGTRLTVT.

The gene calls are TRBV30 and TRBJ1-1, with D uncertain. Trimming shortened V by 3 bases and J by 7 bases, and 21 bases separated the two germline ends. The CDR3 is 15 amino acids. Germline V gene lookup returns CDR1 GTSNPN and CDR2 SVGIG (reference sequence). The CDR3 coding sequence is TGTGCCTGGAGCCCCCCCTACCTAGACAAATATGAAGCTTTCTTT. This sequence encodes CAWSPPYLDKYEAFF.

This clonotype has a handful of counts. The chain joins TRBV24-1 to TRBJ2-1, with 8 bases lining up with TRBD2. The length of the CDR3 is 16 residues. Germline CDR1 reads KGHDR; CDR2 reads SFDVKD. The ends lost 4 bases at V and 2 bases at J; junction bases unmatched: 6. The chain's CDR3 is CATSDPTSGPYNEQFF. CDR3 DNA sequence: TGTGCCACCAGTGACCCTACTAGCGGCCCCTACAATGAGCAGTTCTTC.

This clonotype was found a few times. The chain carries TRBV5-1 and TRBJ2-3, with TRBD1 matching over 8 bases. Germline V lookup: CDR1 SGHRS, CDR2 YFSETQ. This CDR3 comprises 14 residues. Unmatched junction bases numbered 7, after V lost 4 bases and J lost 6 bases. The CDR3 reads CASSIGQGDDTQYF. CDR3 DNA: TGCGCCAGCAGCATTGGACAGGGTGATGATACGCAGTATTTT.